This T cell receptor (beta chain) was documented in a study of blood T cell repertoires in COVID-19. The overall study: Samples of COVID-19 (acute and convalescent) were obtained from the United States, Italy and Spain. PBMCs, B-cell-depleted T cells, or T cells were the source of the cDNA or gDNA that made up the material.

V lost 4 bases and J lost 1, with 16 bases in between. Germline V gives CDR1 KGHSH, CDR2 LQKENI. The CDR3 sequence is 16 residues long. Original methodology: Reference gene primer amplification gave nucleated cell count estimates. TCRdb keeps only in-frame clones here, not all; method: immunoSEQ multiplex PCR. That table is the source of V, J and clone size, and D and trimming were worked out from the DNA. The data hold roughly 30,000 clones, with roughly 80% observed a single time. The receptor was isolated from a woman aged 55-70 years with acute or convalescent COVID-19. Sequencing was performed on peripheral blood. The V gene is TRBV18, the J gene TRBJ1-1, with D perhaps TRBD1 (5 bases). The CDR3 bases are TGTGCCAGCTCACGGGGAATGGGGCTGAAGAACACTGAAGCTTTCTTT. This translates into CASSRGMGLKNTEAFF.